Presented here are 15 T cell receptor beta chains from one specimen sequenced in a study of blood T cell repertoires in COVID-19. Measured with immunoSEQ multiplex PCR; TCRdb has only the in-frame clones, and not every one. The repertoire consists of more than 20,000 clones, with roughly 89% occurring once and the leading ten covering 1.7%. Sequenced material: peripheral blood. All receptors derive from a woman aged 55-70 years with active COVID-19.

The rearrangement joins TRBV6-5 to TRBJ2-7; TRBD1 matches 8 bases. With V trimmed by 4 bases and J by 7 bases, 6 bases remained unmatched. The CDR3 runs to 13 residues. CDR1 is MNHEY and CDR2 is SVGAGI in the germline V gene. The CDR3 loop reads CASSFTDRDEQYF. In nucleotides, the CDR3 is TGTGCCAGCAGTTTCACGGACAGGGATGAGCAGTACTTC.

A few counts support this clone. This rearrangement joins TRBV5-1 to TRBJ2-3; D is unresolved. The CDR3 covers 14 residues. Deletions cut 1 base from V and 0 bases from J, with 6 bases between. From germline, CDR1 is SGHRS and CDR2 YFSETQ. CDR3 bases: TGCGCCAGCAGCTTGTCGAGGAGCACAGATACGCAGTATTTT. Its translation: CASSLSRSTDTQYF.

V and J are TRBV5-1 and TRBJ1-1; 8 bases match TRBD1. V lost 0 bases to trimming and J lost 0 bases; unmatched junction nucleotides: 4. Germline lookup yields CDR1 SGHRS and CDR2 YFSETQ. This CDR3 is 16 amino acids long. CDR3 nucleotide sequence: TGCGCCAGCAGCTTGGCCCCGGACAGGGTGAACACTGAAGCTTTCTTT. Translation: CASSLAPDRVNTEAFF.

V gene TRBV3-1 (or the pseudogene TRBV3-2) combines with J gene TRBJ2-3, with no clear D. Germline loops: CDR1 LGHDT, CDR2 YNNKEL (reference sequence). The CDR3 has 12 residues. The V gene lost 1 base and the J gene lost 6 bases, with 5 bases spanning the gap. The CDR3 protein is CASSQVGDTQYF. Here the CDR3 DNA reads TGTGCCAGCAGCCAAGTCGGGGATACGCAGTATTTT.

CDR3 sequence: CASRYGLAVWNEQFF. CDR3 sequence (DNA): TGTGCCAGCAGGTATGGACTAGCGGTTTGGAATGAGCAGTTCTTC. The chain combines TRBV4-2 with TRBJ2-1; 10 bases are shared with TRBD2. The CDR3 runs to 15 residues. J gave up 7 bases and V 6 bases, and 9 bases lay outside the gene matches. The germline gives CDR1 LGHNA, CDR2 YNFKEQ.

As DNA, the CDR3 is TGTGCCAGCATAGAGGGACAGGGATACGAGCAGTACTTC. Translated, it gives CASIEGQGYEQYF. The chain uses TRBV6-5 and TRBJ2-7; 9 bases agree with TRBD1. The V gene end was trimmed by 7 bases and the J gene end by 4 bases; junction bases not matched to a gene: 5. This CDR3 contains 13 residues. Germline assignment: CDR1 MNHEY and CDR2 SVGAGI.

This chain connects TRBV6-2 or TRBV6-3 to TRBJ2-7, with 7 bases aligning to TRBD1. The CDR3 has 16 amino acids. J lost 2 bases, V lost 0 bases, and 7 bases had no gene match. Germline V lookup: CDR1 MNHEY, CDR2 SVGEGT. The CDR3 loop is CASSYSARGQTYEQYF. The CDR3, as DNA: TGTGCCAGCAGTTACTCCGCGAGGGGACAGACCTACGAGCAGTACTTC.

The genes are TRBV6-6 and TRBJ1-5, with no clear D. CDR3 size: 16 residues. Germline lookup yields CDR1 MNHNY and CDR2 SVGAGI (reference sequence). The V end lost 6 bases, the J end lost 0 bases, and 15 bases lay between the germline ends. For the CDR3, the DNA is TGTGCCAGCAGCCGCGATGGAGGAGTTAGCAATCAGCCCCAGCATTTT. This gives the protein CASSRDGGVSNQPQHF.

In this sample, this clone turned up once. The chain combines TRBV5-6 with TRBJ2-1; 12 nucleotides agree with TRBD2. J gave up 2 bases and V 2 bases, and 8 bases lay outside the gene matches. The CDR3 runs to 18 residues. Germline V gives CDR1 SGHDT, CDR2 YYEEEE. CDR3 DNA: TGTGCCAGCAGCTTTCCGCCGGGACTAGCGGGCCCCTACAATGAGCAGTTCTTC. This encodes CASSFPPGLAGPYNEQFF.

A single count supports this clone. The V call is TRBV10-3, the J call TRBJ2-1; no reliable D call. The germline gives CDR1 ENHRY, CDR2 SYGVKD. The CDR3 covers 13 residues. The V end lost 6 bases, the J end lost 5 bases, and 11 bases lay between the germline ends. The CDR3 DNA sequence: TGTGCCATCAGGGAACTAATTAACAATGAGCAGTTCTTC. Its protein is CAIRELINNEQFF.

The rearrangement joins TRBV5-1 to TRBJ2-1, with 9 bases that match TRBD1. The CDR3 totals 14 residues. V gave up 5 bases and J gave up 7 bases; unmatched junction bases: 7. CDR1 is SGHRS and CDR2 is YFSETQ in the germline V gene. CDR3 residues: CASRGQGLWNEQFF. CDR3 sequence (DNA): TGCGCCAGCAGAGGACAGGGGCTGTGGAATGAGCAGTTCTTC.

This clone was counted only a few times. The rearrangement links TRBV6-5 to TRBJ2-2; TRBD1 matches at 8 bases. Germline trimming cut 8 bases from V and 8 bases from J; bases unmatched to any gene: 7. The CDR3 consists of 13 residues. From germline, CDR1 is MNHEY and CDR2 SVGAGI. This chain's CDR3 is CASRGQGLGELFF. As DNA, the CDR3 is TGTGCCAGCCGAGGACAGGGTTTGGGGGAGCTGTTTTTT.

This chain connects TRBV11-2 to TRBJ1-1, with D tentatively TRBD1 (5 bases). The CDR3 is made up of 12 amino acids. Trimming shortened V by 1 base and J by 8 bases, and 8 bases separated the two germline ends. Germline loops: CDR1 SGHAT, CDR2 FQNNGV. In DNA form, the CDR3 reads TGTGCCAGCAGCTTAGGGGCAGGGGAAGCTTTCTTT. Amino acid sequence: CASSLGAGEAFF.

J is TRBJ2-3 and V is TRBV29-1, with TRBD1 identical over 8 bases. This CDR3 has 13 residues. With 7 bases clipped from V and 3 bases from J, the junction kept 6 bases outside the gene matches. Germline lookup yields CDR1 SQVTM and CDR2 ANQGSEA. The CDR3 nucleotides read TGCAGCGCCTTAACAGGGGGGACAGATACGCAGTATTTT. Protein product: CSALTGGTDTQYF.

This clone was recorded a few times. Here the CDR3 DNA reads TGTGCCAGCAGCTCAGGGGACCTCACTAACTATGGCTACACCTTC. As protein: CASSSGDLTNYGYTF. The chain joins TRBV7-9 to TRBJ1-2, with D possibly TRBD1 on 6 matching bases. V shed 4 bases and J shed 0 bases, with 12 bases lying between them. Germline CDR1 SEHNR, CDR2 FQNEAQ (reference sequence). This CDR3 is 15 amino acids long.